The rows below give T cell receptor beta chains drawn from one sample of a study of shared clonotypes between healthy human individuals. Only in-frame clones appear in the TCRdb table, and some are missing; sequencing was by immunoSEQ multiplex PCR. The data contain hundreds of thousands of clones, more than 70% of them singletons. Sequenced material: PBMCs. The origin of the receptors is a woman aged 40 to 55 in good health. Some clones in this sample may be carry-over from other donors' samples. Each CDR3 is given with its conserved first and last residue. The D gene is left open where the match is weak. Clone size appears in some rows only: once, few, many, or a class for an expanded clone.

CDR3 DNA	CDR3 protein	J gene	V gene	D gene	clone size
TGTGCCTGGGGTGTACTCGGTCTGGCTCGCTACGAGCAGTACTTC	CAWGVLGLARYEQYF	TRBJ2-7	TRBV30	.	.
TGTGCCAGCAGTGAAGCCGGGACAGCAGCCTACGAGCAGTACTTC	CASSEAGTAAYEQYF	TRBJ2-7	TRBV6-1	TRBD1	many
TGTGCCAGCAGCCTCCGCGACAGGGGCGGTTACGAGCAGTACTTC	CASSLRDRGGYEQYF	TRBJ2-7	TRBV9	TRBD1	.
TGTGCCAGCAGCTTACACAGGGCCCCCCGGCCCGGGGAGCTGTTTTTT	CASSLHRAPRPGELFF	TRBJ2-2	TRBV7-9	.	.
TGTGCCAGCAGCGGGGGTAGCGGGAGGGCCGAGGAGACCCAGTACTTC	CASSGGSGRAEETQYF	TRBJ2-5	TRBV7-9	TRBD2	.
TGTGCCAGCAACCCCGGGACGTATGGCTACACCTTC	CASNPGTYGYTF	TRBJ1-2	TRBV5-6	.	.
TGCGCCAGCAGCCGGGACAGGCAAGAGACCCAGTACTTC	CASSRDRQETQYF	TRBJ2-5	TRBV4-3	TRBD1	.
TGTGCCAGCAGTGCTCCCCCCATGCAGGGGAGCGAGCAGTACTTC	CASSAPPMQGSEQYF	TRBJ2-7	TRBV25-1	.	.
TGTGCCAGCAGCTTGTCCGGACAGGGGTTTTCCGAGCAGTACTTC	CASSLSGQGFSEQYF	TRBJ2-7	TRBV11-2	TRBD1	once
TGTGCCAGCAGCGGGCCCTACAGGTTCTCCTACGAGCAGTACTTC	CASSGPYRFSYEQYF	TRBJ2-7	TRBV5-6	.	.
TGTGCCAGCAGTTACTCATGGGGTTCCGAGCAGTACTTC	CASSYSWGSEQYF	TRBJ2-7	TRBV6-5	.	.
TGCAGTGCGGGGGATGTAGAGCAGTTCTTC	CSAGDVEQFF	TRBJ2-1	TRBV20-1	.	.
TGTGCCAGACAGGGGGACAAACGAATCACTGAAGCTTTCTTT	CARQGDKRITEAFF	TRBJ1-1	TRBV2	TRBD1	once
TGTGCCAGCAGCCCTACGTCCGCCGAGCAGTTCTTC	CASSPTSAEQFF	TRBJ2-1	TRBV2	.	once
TGCGCCAGCAGCCAAGTGGGACAGGGTATGGGGACCCAGTACTTC	CASSQVGQGMGTQYF	TRBJ2-5	TRBV4-1	TRBD1	.